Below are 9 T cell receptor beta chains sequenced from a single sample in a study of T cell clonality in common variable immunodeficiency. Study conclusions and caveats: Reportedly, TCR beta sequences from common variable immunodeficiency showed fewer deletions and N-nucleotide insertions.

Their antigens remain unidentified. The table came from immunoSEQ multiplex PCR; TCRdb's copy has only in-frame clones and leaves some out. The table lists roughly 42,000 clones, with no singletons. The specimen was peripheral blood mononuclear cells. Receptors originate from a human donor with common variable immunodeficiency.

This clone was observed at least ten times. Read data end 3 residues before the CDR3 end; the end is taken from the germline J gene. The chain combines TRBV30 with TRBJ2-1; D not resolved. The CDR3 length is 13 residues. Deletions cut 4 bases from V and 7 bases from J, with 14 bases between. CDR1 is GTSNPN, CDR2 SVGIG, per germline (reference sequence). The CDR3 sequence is CAWTLSPSNEQFF. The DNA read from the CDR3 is TGTGCCTGGACCCTCTCCCCTAGTAATGAG.

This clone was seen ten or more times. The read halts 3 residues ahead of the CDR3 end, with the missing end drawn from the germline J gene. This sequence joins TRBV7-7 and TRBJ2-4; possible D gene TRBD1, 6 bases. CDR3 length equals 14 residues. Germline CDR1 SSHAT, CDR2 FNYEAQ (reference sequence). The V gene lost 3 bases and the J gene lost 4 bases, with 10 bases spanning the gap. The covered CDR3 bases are TGTGCCAGCAGCTTTGGCAGGGGAAAAAACATT. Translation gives CASSFGRGKNI. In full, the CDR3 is CASSFGRGKNIQYF.

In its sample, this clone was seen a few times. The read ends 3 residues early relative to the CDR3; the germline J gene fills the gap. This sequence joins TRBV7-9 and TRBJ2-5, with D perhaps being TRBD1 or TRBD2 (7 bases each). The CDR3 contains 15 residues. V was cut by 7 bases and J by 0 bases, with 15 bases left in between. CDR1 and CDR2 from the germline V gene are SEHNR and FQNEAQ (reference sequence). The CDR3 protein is CASIQGEGHQETQYF. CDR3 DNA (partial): TGTGCCAGCATCCAGGGGGAGGGGCACCAAGAGACC.

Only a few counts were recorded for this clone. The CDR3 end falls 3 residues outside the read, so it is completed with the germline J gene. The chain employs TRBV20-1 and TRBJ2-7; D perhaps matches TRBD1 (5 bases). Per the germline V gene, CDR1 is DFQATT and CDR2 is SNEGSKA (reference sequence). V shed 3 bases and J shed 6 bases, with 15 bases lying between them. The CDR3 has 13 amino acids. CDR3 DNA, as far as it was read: TGCAGTGCTAGCGGGTCAGGGTTCGGCGAG. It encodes CSASGSGFGE. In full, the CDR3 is CSASGSGFGEQYF.

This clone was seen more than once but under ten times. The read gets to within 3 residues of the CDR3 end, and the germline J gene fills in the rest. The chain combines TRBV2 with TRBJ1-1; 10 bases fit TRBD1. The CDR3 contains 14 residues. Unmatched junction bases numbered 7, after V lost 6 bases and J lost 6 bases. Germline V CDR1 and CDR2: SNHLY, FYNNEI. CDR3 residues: CASRGQGFNSEAFF. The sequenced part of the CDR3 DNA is TGTGCCAGCAGGGGACAGGGGTTTAATTCTGAA.

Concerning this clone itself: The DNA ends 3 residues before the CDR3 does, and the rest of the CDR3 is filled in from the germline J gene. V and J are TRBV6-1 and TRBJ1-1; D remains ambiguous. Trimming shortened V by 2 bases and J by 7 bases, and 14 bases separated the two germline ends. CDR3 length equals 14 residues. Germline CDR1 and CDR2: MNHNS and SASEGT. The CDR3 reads CASSENSPAVEAFF. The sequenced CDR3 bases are TGTGCCAGCAGTGAAAACAGTCCCGCAGTTGAA.

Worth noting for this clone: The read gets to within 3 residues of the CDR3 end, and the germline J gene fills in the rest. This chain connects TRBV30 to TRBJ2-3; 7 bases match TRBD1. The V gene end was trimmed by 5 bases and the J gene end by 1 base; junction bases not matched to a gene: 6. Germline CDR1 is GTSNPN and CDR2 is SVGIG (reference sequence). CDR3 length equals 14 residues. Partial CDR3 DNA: TGTGCCTGGGAACAGGGGTTCGGCACAGATACG. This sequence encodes CAWEQGFGTDT. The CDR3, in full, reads CAWEQGFGTDTQYF.

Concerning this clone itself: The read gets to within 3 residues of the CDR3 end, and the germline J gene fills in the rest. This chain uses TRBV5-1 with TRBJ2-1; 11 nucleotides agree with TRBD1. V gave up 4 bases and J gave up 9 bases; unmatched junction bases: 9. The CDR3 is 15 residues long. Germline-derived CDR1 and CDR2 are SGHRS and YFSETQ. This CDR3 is CASSHWDRGAGEQFF. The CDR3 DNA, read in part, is TGCGCCAGCAGCCATTGGGACAGGGGGGCCGGTGAG.

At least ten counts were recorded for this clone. CDR3 DNA, as far as it was read: TGTGCCAGCAGGGAGGCAGGGGGACAGCCC. The encoded protein is CASREAGGQP. The whole CDR3 reads CASREAGGQPQHF. The rearrangement joins TRBV2 to TRBJ1-5, with 7 bases identical to TRBD1. The CDR3 end falls 3 residues outside the read, so it is completed with the germline J gene. The CDR3 extends over 13 amino acids. Germline V gene lookup returns CDR1 SNHLY and CDR2 FYNNEI. Trimming took 6 bases from V and 7 from J; bases not matched to a gene: 6.